This entry lists 16 T cell receptor beta chains sequenced from one sample in a study of identical twins. TCRdb passed the 5' RACE reads through MiXCR, listing each CDR3 protein once. The table has hundreds of thousands of distinct CDR3 sequences, about 18% seen once; the top ten hold approximately 14%. The data also belong to a second study, concerning T cells expressing NK-cell markers.

Sequencing was performed on PBMCs. The source of these receptors is a woman under 30 in good health.

This clonotype was detected only a few times. This chain joins TRBV7-8 and TRBJ1-5, with unresolved D. This CDR3 has 17 residues. The ends were cut back, 1 base at V and 2 bases at J, with 15 bases in the middle. Germline CDR1 is SGHVS and CDR2 is FQNEAQ. The CDR3 region has the DNA TGTGCCAGCAGCTTAGAGGGCACCTCGGGAGGCAATCAGCCCCAGCATTTT. Its translation: CASSLEGTSGGNQPQHF. Together with reference TRBV7-8 and TRBJ1-5, the CDR3 gives the full variable domain: GAGVSQSPRYKVAKRGQDVALRCDPISGHVSLFWYQQALGQGPEFLTYFQNEAQLDKSGLPSDRFFAERPEGSVSTLKIQRTQQEDSAVYLCASSLEGTSGGNQPQHFGDGTRLSIL.

The chain joins TRBV6-2 or TRBV6-3 to TRBJ2-1; no clear D. The CDR3 runs 13 residues. Trimming took off 1 base at V and 15 bases at J, with 16 bases between the two ends. CDR1 and CDR2 (germline): MNHEY, SVGEGT. The DNA of the CDR3 is TGTGCCAGCAGTTACTTCCCGGGCCTCGACGTGTTCTTC. It translates to CASSYFPGLDVFF.

The chain is built from TRBV6-5 and TRBJ2-7; 9 bases agree with TRBD2. Trimming took 2 bases from V and 0 from J; bases not matched to a gene: 8. CDR3 length equals 17 residues. CDR1 and CDR2 (germline): MNHEY, SVGAGI. CDR3: CASSYGSTSGVSYEQYF. The CDR3, as DNA: TGTGCCAGCAGTTACGGCTCGACTAGCGGAGTCTCCTACGAGCAGTACTTC.

The chain joins TRBV4-1 to TRBJ1-2; D gene uncertain. Germline assignment: CDR1 MGHRA and CDR2 YSYEKL. V lost 4 bases and J 4 bases, leaving 16 bases between the germline ends. The CDR3 is made up of 15 amino acids. The CDR3 sequence: CASSPPLRGSYGYTF. The CDR3 nucleotides read TGCGCCAGCAGCCCTCCCCTTCGGGGTAGCTATGGCTACACCTTC.

A few counts support this clonotype. This sequence joins TRBV7-3 and TRBJ2-1, with 10 bases aligning to TRBD2. Losses at the gene ends were 5 bases for V and 2 bases for J; bases not matched to a gene: 9. The CDR3 covers 17 residues. Germline V gene lookup returns CDR1 SGHTA and CDR2 FQGTGA. The CDR3 protein is CASSLNQRGGAYNEQFF. CDR3 DNA: TGTGCCAGCAGCCTCAACCAGCGGGGGGGTGCCTACAATGAGCAGTTCTTC.

The genes are TRBV4-2 and TRBJ2-7; perhaps D is TRBD1 or TRBD2 (6 bases each). The germline CDR1 and CDR2 sequences are LGHNA and YNFKEQ. The CDR3 spans 17 residues. V lost 1 base and J lost 4, with 20 bases in between. The CDR3 loop reads CASSQVTGTLSFYEQYF. The CDR3, as DNA: TGTGCCAGCAGCCAAGTTACAGGGACTCTATCCTTTTACGAGCAGTACTTC.

This clonotype was counted many times. This chain connects TRBV12-3 or TRBV12-4 to TRBJ2-7; 10 bases agree with TRBD2. This CDR3 is built from 15 residues. The V gene end was trimmed by 3 bases and the J gene end by 2 bases; junction bases not matched to a gene: 4. CDR3 sequence reads: CASSFRTSGAYEQYF. CDR3 DNA sequence: TGTGCCAGCAGTTTCAGGACTAGCGGAGCCTACGAGCAGTACTTC.

The chain employs TRBV4-2 and TRBJ2-5, with TRBD2 as a possible D gene (6 bases). Germline V gene lookup returns CDR1 LGHNA and CDR2 YNFKEQ. CDR3 length equals 14 residues. The V gene lost 4 bases and the J gene lost 4 bases, with 13 bases spanning the gap. The CDR3 region is CASSPLGSGETQYF. In DNA form, the CDR3 reads TGTGCCAGCAGCCCACTCGGGAGCGGAGAGACCCAGTACTTC.

This clonotype was observed at least ten times. The rearrangement joins TRBV12-3 or TRBV12-4 to TRBJ1-1, with D uncertain. The CDR3 runs 12 residues. V dropped 3 bases and J dropped 3 bases, with 5 bases sitting between them. CDR3 sequence (DNA): TGTGCCAGCAGTTTTCTAGACACTGAAGCTTTCTTT. This sequence encodes CASSFLDTEAFF.

This clonotype was detected ten times or more. Compared with germline, one end of the junction differs, possibly owing to a read error. The chain recombines TRBV5-1 with TRBJ2-3; D is ambiguous. Looked up from germline, CDR1 is SGHRS and CDR2 is YFSETQ. The CDR3 loop spans 13 amino acids. The CDR3 sequence: CASSLGPTDTQYF. The CDR3, as DNA: TGTGCCAGCAGCTTAGGTCCCACAGATACGCAGTATTTT.

This sequence joins TRBV20-1 and TRBJ2-1; unclear D gene. With 7 bases removed from V and 6 bases from J, the gap between germline ends came to 22 bases. This CDR3 has 15 amino acids. Germline CDR1 DFQATT, CDR2 SNEGSKA (reference sequence). In nucleotides, the CDR3 is TGCAGTGTCGTAGAGGACCGTCGGCTGCTCAATGAGCAGTTCTTC. Residues: CSVVEDRRLLNEQFF.

This clonotype turned up a few times. The V and J genes are TRBV12-3 or TRBV12-4 and TRBJ2-7; D is perhaps TRBD2 (5 bases). V was pared by 6 bases and J by 5 bases, with 14 bases between. The CDR3 spans 13 residues. The CDR3 spells CASSNLQTNEQYF. The CDR3 DNA is TGTGCCAGCAGCAACCTCCAGACTAACGAGCAGTACTTC.

This clonotype was observed a few times. J is TRBJ1-3 and V is TRBV29-1; no definite D call. The V end was cut by 3 bases, the J end by 2 bases, with 8 bases between. CDR3 length: 13 residues. Germline V gene lookup returns CDR1 SQVTM and CDR2 ANQGSEA. In DNA, the CDR3 is TGCAGCGTTGAGCTGCATACTGGAAACACCATATATTTT. Protein product: CSVELHTGNTIYF.

V is TRBV5-1 and J is TRBJ1-6; TRBD1 matches at 7 bases. The junction had 15 bases not matched to a gene; V was cut back by 4 bases and J by 5 bases. The CDR3 spans 18 residues. Per germline, CDR1 SGHRS and CDR2 YFSETQ. The CDR3 sequence is CASSRSVGTAYNNSPLHF. In nucleotides, the CDR3 is TGCGCCAGCAGCCGATCCGTGGGGACAGCCTACAATAATTCACCCCTCCACTTT.

This clonotype was recorded a few times. J is TRBJ1-1 and V is TRBV29-1; D is ambiguous. With 7 bases removed from V and 0 bases from J, the gap between germline ends came to 12 bases. This CDR3 comprises 13 residues. CDR1 is SQVTM and CDR2 is ANQGSEA in the germline V gene. The CDR3 coding sequence is TGCAGCGCCGCCGCTGGGCTGAACACTGAAGCTTTCTTT. This sequence encodes CSAAAGLNTEAFF.

In its sample, this clonotype was seen a few times. This sequence joins TRBV7-9 and TRBJ1-5; D is unclear. The CDR3 runs to 14 residues. V dropped 3 bases and J dropped 7 bases, with 13 bases sitting between them. Germline-derived CDR1 and CDR2 are SEHNR and FQNEAQ (reference sequence). CDR3 nucleotides: TGTGCCAGCAGCTTGAGTGCGGGGATCCAGCCCCAGCATTTT. Amino acids: CASSLSAGIQPQHF.